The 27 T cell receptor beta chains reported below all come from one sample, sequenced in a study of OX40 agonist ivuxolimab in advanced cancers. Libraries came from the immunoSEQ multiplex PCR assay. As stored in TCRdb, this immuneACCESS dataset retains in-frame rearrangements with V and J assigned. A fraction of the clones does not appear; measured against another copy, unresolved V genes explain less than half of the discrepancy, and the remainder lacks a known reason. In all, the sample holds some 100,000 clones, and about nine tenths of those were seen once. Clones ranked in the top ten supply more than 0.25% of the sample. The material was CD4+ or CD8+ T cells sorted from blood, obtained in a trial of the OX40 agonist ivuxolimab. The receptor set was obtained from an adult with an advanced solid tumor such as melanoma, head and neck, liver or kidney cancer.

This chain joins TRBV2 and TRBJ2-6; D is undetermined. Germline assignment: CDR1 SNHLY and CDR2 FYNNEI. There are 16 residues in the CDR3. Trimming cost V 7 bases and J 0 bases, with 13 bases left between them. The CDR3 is CASTLGRNSGANVLTF. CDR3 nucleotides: TGTGCCAGCACTCTAGGAAGGAACTCTGGGGCCAACGTCCTGACTTTC.

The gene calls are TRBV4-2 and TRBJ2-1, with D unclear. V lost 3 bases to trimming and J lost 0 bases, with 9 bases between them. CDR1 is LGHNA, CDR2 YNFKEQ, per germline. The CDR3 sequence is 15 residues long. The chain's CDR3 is CASSQGPSSYNEQFF. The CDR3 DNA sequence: TGTGCCAGCAGCCAGGGTCCGAGCTCCTACAATGAGCAGTTCTTC.

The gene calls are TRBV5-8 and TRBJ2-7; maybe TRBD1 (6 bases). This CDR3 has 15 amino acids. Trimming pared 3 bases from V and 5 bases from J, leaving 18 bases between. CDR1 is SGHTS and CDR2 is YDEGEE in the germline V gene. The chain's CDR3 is CASSSIQGSRDEQYF. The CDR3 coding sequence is TGTGCCAGCAGCTCGATCCAGGGGTCTAGGGACGAGCAGTACTTC.

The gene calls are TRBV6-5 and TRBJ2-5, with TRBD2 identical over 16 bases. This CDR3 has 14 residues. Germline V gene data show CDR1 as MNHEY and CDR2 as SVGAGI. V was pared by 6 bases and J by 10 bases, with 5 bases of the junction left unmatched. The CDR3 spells CASSPGTSGRGQYF. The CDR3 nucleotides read TGTGCCAGCAGCCCCGGGACTAGCGGGAGGGGCCAGTACTTC.

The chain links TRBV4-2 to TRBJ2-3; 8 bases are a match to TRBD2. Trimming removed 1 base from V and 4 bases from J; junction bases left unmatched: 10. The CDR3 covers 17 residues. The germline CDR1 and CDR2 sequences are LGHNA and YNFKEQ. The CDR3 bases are TGTGCCAGCAGCCAAGGTCGGGGGGGGAGTGGTGCAGATACGCAGTATTTT. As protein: CASSQGRGGSGADTQYF.

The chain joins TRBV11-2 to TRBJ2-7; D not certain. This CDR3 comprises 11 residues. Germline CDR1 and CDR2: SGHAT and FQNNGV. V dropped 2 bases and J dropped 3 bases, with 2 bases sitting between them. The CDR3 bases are TGTGCCAGCAGCTTACTCTACGAGCAGTACTTC. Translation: CASSLLYEQYF.

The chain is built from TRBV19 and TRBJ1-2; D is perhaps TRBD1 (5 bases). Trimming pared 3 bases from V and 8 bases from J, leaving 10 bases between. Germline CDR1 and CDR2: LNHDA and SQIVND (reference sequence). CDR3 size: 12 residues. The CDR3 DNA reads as TGTGCCAGTAGTATTGCGGGGGTCGGCTACACCTTC. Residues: CASSIAGVGYTF.

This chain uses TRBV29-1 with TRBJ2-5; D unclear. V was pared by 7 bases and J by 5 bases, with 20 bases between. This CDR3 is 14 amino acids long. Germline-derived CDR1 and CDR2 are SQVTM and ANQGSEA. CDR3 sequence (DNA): TGCAGCGCCCTTGTTAGTTCCGCCTCGGAGACCCAGTACTTC. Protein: CSALVSSASETQYF.

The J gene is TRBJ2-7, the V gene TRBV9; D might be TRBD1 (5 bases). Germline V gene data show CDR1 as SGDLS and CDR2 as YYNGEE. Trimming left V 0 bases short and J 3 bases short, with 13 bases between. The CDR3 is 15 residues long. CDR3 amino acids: CASSVGRDRNYEQYF. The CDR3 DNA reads TGTGCCAGCAGCGTAGGTCGAGACAGAAACTACGAGCAGTACTTC.

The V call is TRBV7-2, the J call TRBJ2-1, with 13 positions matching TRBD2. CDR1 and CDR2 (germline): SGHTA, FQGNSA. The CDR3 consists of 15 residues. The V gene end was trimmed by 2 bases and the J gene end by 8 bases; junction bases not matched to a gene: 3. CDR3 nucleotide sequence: TGTGCCAGCAGCTTAAGGACTAGCGGGAGTTATGAGCAGTTCTTC. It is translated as CASSLRTSGSYEQFF.

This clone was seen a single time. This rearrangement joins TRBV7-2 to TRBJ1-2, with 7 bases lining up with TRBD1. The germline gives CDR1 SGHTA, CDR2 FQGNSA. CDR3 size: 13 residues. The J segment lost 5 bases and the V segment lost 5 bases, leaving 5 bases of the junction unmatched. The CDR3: CASSPGQTYGYTF. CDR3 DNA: TGTGCCAGCAGCCCGGGACAGACTTATGGCTACACCTTC.

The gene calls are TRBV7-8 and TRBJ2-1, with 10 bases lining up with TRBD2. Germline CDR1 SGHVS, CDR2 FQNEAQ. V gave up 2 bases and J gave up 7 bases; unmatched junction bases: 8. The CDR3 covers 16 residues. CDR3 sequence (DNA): TGTGCCAGCAGCTTAATCCATCTAGCGGGAGTGAATGAGCAGTTCTTC. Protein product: CASSLIHLAGVNEQFF.

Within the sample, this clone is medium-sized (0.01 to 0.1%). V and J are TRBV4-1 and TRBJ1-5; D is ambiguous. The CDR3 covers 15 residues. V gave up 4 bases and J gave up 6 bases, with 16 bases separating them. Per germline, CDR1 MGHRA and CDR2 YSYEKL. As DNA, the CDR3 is TGCGCCAGCAGCCCACGCGAGGTGGTGAGTCAGCCCCAGCATTTT. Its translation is CASSPREVVSQPQHF.

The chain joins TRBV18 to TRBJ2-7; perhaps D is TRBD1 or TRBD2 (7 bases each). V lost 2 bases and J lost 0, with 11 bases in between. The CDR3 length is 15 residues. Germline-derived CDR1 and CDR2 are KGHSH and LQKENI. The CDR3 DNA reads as TGTGCCAGCTCACCAATCAGGGGGGGCTCCTACGAGCAGTACTTC. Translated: CASSPIRGGSYEQYF.

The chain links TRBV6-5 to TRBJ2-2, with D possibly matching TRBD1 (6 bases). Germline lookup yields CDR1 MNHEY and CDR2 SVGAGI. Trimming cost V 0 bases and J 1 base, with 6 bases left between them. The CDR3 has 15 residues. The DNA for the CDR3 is TGTGCCAGCAGTTACTCGACAGGGAACACCGGGGAGCTGTTTTTT. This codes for CASSYSTGNTGELFF.

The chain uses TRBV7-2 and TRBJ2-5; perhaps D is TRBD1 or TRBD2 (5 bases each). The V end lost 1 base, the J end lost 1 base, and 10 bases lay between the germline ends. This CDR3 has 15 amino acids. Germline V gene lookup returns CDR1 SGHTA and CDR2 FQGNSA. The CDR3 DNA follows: TGTGCCAGCAGCTTAGGGGGACGGGTCCAAGAGACCCAGTACTTC. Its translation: CASSLGGRVQETQYF.

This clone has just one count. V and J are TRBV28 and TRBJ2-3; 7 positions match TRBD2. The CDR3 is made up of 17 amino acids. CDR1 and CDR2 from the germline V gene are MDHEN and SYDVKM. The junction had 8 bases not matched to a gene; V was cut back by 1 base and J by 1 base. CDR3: CASSLYSAGGGTDTQYF. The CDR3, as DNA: TGTGCCAGCAGTTTATATTCCGCTGGGGGGGGCACAGATACGCAGTATTTT.

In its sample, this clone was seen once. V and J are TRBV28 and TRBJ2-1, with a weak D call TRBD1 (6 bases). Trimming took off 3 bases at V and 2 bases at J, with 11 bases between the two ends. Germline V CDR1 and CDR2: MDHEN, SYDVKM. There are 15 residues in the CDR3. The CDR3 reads CASSLTGVAYNEQFF. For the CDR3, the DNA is TGTGCCAGCAGTTTGACAGGCGTCGCCTACAATGAGCAGTTCTTC.

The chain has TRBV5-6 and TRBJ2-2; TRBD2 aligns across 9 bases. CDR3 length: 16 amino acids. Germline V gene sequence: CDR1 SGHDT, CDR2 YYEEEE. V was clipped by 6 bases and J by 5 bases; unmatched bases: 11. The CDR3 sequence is CASIVGGLADTGELFF. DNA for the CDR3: TGTGCCAGCATCGTGGGGGGACTAGCAGATACCGGGGAGCTGTTTTTT. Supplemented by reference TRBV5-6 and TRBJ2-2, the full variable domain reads DAGVTQSPTHLIKTRGQQVTLRCSPKSGHDTVSWYQQALGQGPQFIFQYYEEEERQRGNFPDRFSGHQFPNYSSELNVNALLLGDSALYLCASIVGGLADTGELFFGEGSRLTVL.

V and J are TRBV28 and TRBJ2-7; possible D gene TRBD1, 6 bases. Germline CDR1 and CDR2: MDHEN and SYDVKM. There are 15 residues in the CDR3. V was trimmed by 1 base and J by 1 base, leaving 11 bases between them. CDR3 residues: CASSLSGTLSYEQYF. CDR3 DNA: TGTGCCAGCAGTTTATCGGGGACATTATCCTACGAGCAGTACTTC.

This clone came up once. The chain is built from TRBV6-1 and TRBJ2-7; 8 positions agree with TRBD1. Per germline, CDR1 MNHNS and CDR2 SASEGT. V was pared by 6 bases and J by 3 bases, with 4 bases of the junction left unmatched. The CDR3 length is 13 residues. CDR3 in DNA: TGTGCCAGCAGGTTCGGGACAGGCTACGAGCAGTACTTC. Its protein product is CASRFGTGYEQYF.

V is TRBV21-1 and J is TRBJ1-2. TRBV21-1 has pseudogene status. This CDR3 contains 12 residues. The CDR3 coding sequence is TGTGCCAGCAGCAAAGCGCGGGGCGGCTACACCTTC. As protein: CASSKARGGYTF.

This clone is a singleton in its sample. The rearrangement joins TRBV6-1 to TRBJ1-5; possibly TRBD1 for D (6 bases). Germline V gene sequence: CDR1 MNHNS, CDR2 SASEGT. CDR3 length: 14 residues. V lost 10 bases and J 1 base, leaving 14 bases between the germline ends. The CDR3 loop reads CATKGGSSNQPQHF. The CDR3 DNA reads TGTGCCACCAAAGGGGGTTCGAGCAATCAGCCCCAGCATTTT.

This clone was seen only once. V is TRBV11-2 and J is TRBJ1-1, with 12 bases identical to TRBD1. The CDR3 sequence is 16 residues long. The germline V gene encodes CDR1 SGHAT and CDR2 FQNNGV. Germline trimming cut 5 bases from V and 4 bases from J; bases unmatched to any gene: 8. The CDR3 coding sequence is TGTGCCAGCAGCCGCGGCAGGGACAGGGGGCGCACTGAAGCTTTCTTT. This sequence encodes CASSRGRDRGRTEAFF.

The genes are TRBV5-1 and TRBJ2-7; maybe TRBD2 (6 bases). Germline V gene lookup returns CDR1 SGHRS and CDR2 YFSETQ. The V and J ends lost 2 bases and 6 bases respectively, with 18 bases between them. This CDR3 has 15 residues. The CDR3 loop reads CASSLGGRQRSEQYF. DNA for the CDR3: TGCGCCAGCAGCTTAGGAGGGCGACAGAGATCCGAGCAGTACTTC.

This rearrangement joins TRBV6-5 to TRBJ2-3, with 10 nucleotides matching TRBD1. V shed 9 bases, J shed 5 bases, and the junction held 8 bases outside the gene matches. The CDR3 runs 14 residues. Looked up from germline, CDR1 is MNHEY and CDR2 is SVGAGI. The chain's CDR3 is CASQDRGIGDTQYF. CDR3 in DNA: TGTGCCAGTCAGGACAGGGGGATAGGAGATACGCAGTATTTT.

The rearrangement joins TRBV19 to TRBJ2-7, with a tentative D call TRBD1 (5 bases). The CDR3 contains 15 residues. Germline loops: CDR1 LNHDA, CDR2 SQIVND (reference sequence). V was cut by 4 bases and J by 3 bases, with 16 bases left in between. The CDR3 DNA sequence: TGTGCCAGTAGTAATATGGGGCAGGGTGGCTACGAGCAGTACTTC. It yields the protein CASSNMGQGGYEQYF.